The 29 T cell receptor beta chains reported below all come from one sample, sequenced in a study of cytomegalovirus exposure and HLA in healthy donors. Clones were sequenced by immunoSEQ multiplex PCR, and TCRdb holds only the in-frame ones, with some missing. In the table there are over 100,000 clones, 85% to 90% of which are singletons. The sequenced sample consisted of PBMCs. The origin of the receptors is a woman aged 18-35 years in good health and CMV-seronegative.

The chain is built from TRBV13 and TRBJ1-1, with 10 bases that match TRBD1. The CDR3 is 15 residues long. Germline V gene lookup returns CDR1 PRHDT and CDR2 FYEKMQ (reference sequence). J was trimmed by 6 bases and V by 4 bases; bases with no gene match: 8. The CDR3 protein is CASSWDRGTMPEAFF. CDR3 DNA: TGTGCCAGCAGCTGGGACAGGGGAACCATGCCTGAAGCTTTCTTT.

The chain couples TRBV27 to TRBJ2-5, with 10 nucleotides matching TRBD2. The ends lost 3 bases at V and 0 bases at J; junction bases unmatched: 4. CDR1 and CDR2 from the germline V gene are MNHEY and SMNVEV (reference sequence). The CDR3 is made up of 16 amino acids. CDR3 DNA sequence: TGTGCCAGCAGTTTGCTAGCGGGGGTGTACCAAGAGACCCAGTACTTC. This sequence encodes CASSLLAGVYQETQYF.

On this clone itself: Other nucleotide sequences from this sample produce the same CDR3. The rearrangement links TRBV5-8 to TRBJ2-3, with 10 bases that match TRBD1. This CDR3 is 14 amino acids long. From germline, CDR1 is SGHTS and CDR2 YDEGEE. The trim removed 3 bases at V and 3 bases at J, leaving 1 base unmatched. CDR3 in DNA: TGTGCCAGCAGCTGGGACAGGGGTACAGATACGCAGTATTTT. Translated, it gives CASSWDRGTDTQYF.

The CDR3 is CASSVDRGTAGNTIYF. The CDR3 nucleotides read TGTGCCAGCAGCGTGGACAGGGGGACTGCTGGAAACACCATATATTTT. The V call is TRBV9, the J call TRBJ1-3, with 10 bases fitting TRBD1. The junction had 4 bases not matched to a gene; V was cut back by 2 bases and J by 2 bases. The germline V gene encodes CDR1 SGDLS and CDR2 YYNGEE. The CDR3 consists of 16 residues.

This sequence joins TRBV25-1 and TRBJ1-1, with D possibly being TRBD1 (6 bases). The CDR3 runs to 17 residues. In germline, CDR1 is MGHDK, CDR2 SYGVNS. V gave up 0 bases and J gave up 4 bases, with 18 bases separating them. In nucleotides, the CDR3 is TGTGCCAGCAGTGAATATAGGAGCCGGGGGGCCTTCACTGAAGCTTTCTTT. It encodes CASSEYRSRGAFTEAFF. The whole variable domain, filled in from reference TRBV25-1 and TRBJ1-1, reads EADIYQTPRYLVIGTGKKITLECSQTMGHDKMYWYQQDPGMELHLIHYSYGVNSTEKGDLSSESTVSRIRTEHFPLTLESARPSHTSQYLCASSEYRSRGAFTEAFFGQGTRLTVV.

The chain has TRBV2 and TRBJ1-5; D is perhaps TRBD1 (5 bases). CDR1 and CDR2 (germline): SNHLY, FYNNEI. The CDR3 spans 14 residues. Trimming took 2 bases from V and 7 from J, leaving 12 bases between them. The CDR3 region is CASSETGLRQPQHF. The DNA of the CDR3 is TGTGCCAGCAGTGAAACAGGTTTAAGGCAGCCCCAGCATTTT.

The chain combines TRBV27 with TRBJ1-1; D call uncertain. The CDR3 loop spans 15 amino acids. CDR1 is MNHEY and CDR2 is SMNVEV in the germline V gene (reference sequence). The germline V and J ends were trimmed by 0 bases and 1 base, with 9 bases remaining between them. The CDR3 DNA is TGTGCCAGCAGTTTATCAGCGCCGGAGAACACTGAAGCTTTCTTT. This encodes CASSLSAPENTEAFF.

This CDR3 reads CASSSHSNYGYTF. CDR3 in DNA: TGTGCCAGCAGTTCCCACAGCAACTATGGCTACACCTTC. The gene calls are TRBV27 and TRBJ1-2; D is ambiguous. Between the trimmed V and J ends, which lost 4 bases and 2 bases, there was a span of 8 bases. The germline CDR1 and CDR2 sequences are MNHEY and SMNVEV (reference sequence). The CDR3 spans 13 residues.

The V call is TRBV5-5, the J call TRBJ2-5; 8 positions match TRBD1. Germline V lookup: CDR1 SGHKS, CDR2 YYEKEE (reference sequence). The trim removed 0 bases at V and 4 bases at J, leaving 5 bases unmatched. The CDR3 totals 15 residues. The CDR3 DNA sequence: TGTGCCAGCAGCTTGGTGGACAGGGTGAGAGAGACCCAGTACTTC. The encoded protein is CASSLVDRVRETQYF.

This clone was seen a handful of times. The CDR3 here is CASSALGGYTF. CDR3 bases: TGTGCCAGCAGTGCCCTAGGAGGCTACACCTTC. The chain combines TRBV2 with TRBJ1-2; no firm D call. Trimming cost V 4 bases and J 8 bases, with 8 bases left between them. Germline V gene lookup returns CDR1 SNHLY and CDR2 FYNNEI. The CDR3 runs 11 residues.

The genes are TRBV19 and TRBJ1-1; D gene ambiguous. Trimming left V 1 base short and J 5 bases short, with 11 bases between. The CDR3 spans 14 residues. Germline V gene sequence: CDR1 LNHDA, CDR2 SQIVND (reference sequence). CDR3 amino acids: CASSIAGAWTEAFF. As DNA, the CDR3 is TGTGCCAGTAGTATAGCGGGAGCATGGACTGAAGCTTTCTTT. The full variable domain, with the rest looked up from reference TRBV19 and TRBJ1-1, is DGGITQSPKYLFRKEGQNVTLSCEQNLNHDAMYWYRQDPGQGLRLIYYSQIVNDFQKGDIAEGYSVSREKKESFPLTVTSAQKNPTAFYLCASSIAGAWTEAFFGQGTRLTVV.

V usage is TRBV9 and J usage is TRBJ1-5; D is unclear. The V gene lost 2 bases and the J gene lost 1 base, with 10 bases spanning the gap. This CDR3 is built from 15 residues. From germline, CDR1 is SGDLS and CDR2 YYNGEE. CDR3 sequence: CASSVGSASNQPQHF. The CDR3 DNA reads TGTGCCAGCAGCGTCGGGTCCGCGAGCAATCAGCCCCAGCATTTT.

J is TRBJ2-5 and V is TRBV5-4, with 8 nucleotides matching TRBD1. Germline trimming cut 4 bases from V and 1 base from J; bases unmatched to any gene: 9. The CDR3 consists of 16 residues. From germline, CDR1 is SGHNT and CDR2 YYREEE (reference sequence). This CDR3 reads CASSLWTGSRQETQYF. For the CDR3, the DNA is TGTGCCAGCAGCCTGTGGACAGGGTCTCGCCAAGAGACCCAGTACTTC.

The chain employs TRBV18 and TRBJ1-2; 9 positions agree with TRBD1. The germline V gene has CDR1 KGHSH and CDR2 LQKENI. Losses at the gene ends were 2 bases for V and 2 bases for J; bases not matched to a gene: 6. This CDR3 is 16 amino acids long. This chain's CDR3 is CASSPRTGVGNYGYTF. The CDR3, as DNA: TGTGCCAGCTCACCAAGGACAGGGGTTGGAAACTATGGCTACACCTTC.

The chain employs TRBV11-2 and TRBJ2-5; 7 nucleotides match TRBD2. The V and J ends lost 2 bases and 1 base, in that order; junction bases with no gene match: 4. Per the germline V gene, CDR1 is SGHAT and CDR2 is FQNNGV. The CDR3 sequence is 15 residues long. CDR3 in amino acids: CASSLTPSGQETQYF. The DNA for the CDR3 is TGTGCCAGCAGCTTAACTCCTAGCGGCCAAGAGACCCAGTACTTC. Full variable domain (missing parts from reference TRBV11-2 and TRBJ2-5): EAGVAQSPRYKIIEKRQSVAFWCNPISGHATLYWYQQILGQGPKLLIQFQNNGVVDDSQLPKDRFSAERLKGVDSTLKIQPAKLEDSAVYLCASSLTPSGQETQYFGPGTRLLVL.

This chain links TRBV11-2 with TRBJ2-7; the D gene is possibly TRBD2 (7 bases). This CDR3 contains 17 residues. Looked up from germline, CDR1 is SGHAT and CDR2 is FQNNGV. V shed 4 bases and J shed 4 bases, with 23 bases lying between them. The CDR3 loop reads CASSSIGPRRGRYEQYF. The CDR3 DNA reads TGTGCCAGCAGCTCCATAGGCCCGCGGCGGGGGCGGTACGAGCAGTACTTC.

This clone was detected only once. The V call is TRBV25-1, the J call TRBJ2-3; perhaps TRBD2 as D (5 bases). The germline V gene encodes CDR1 MGHDK and CDR2 SYGVNS. The V end was cut by 8 bases, the J end by 7 bases, with 16 bases between. The CDR3 runs 13 residues. DNA of the CDR3: TGTGCCAGCGGCCGGACTCAAGGTTATACGCAGTATTTT. Translated: CASGRTQGYTQYF.

This clone was detected only once. The chain recombines TRBV5-4 with TRBJ1-1, with a tentative D call TRBD1 (6 bases). Germline CDR1 and CDR2: SGHNT and YYREEE (reference sequence). Trimming pared 1 base from V and 0 bases from J, leaving 16 bases between. This CDR3 comprises 17 residues. CDR3 amino acids: CASSLNGGAYMNTEAFF. CDR3 coding DNA: TGTGCCAGCAGCTTGAATGGGGGGGCCTACATGAACACTGAAGCTTTCTTT.

This clone was recorded once. The rearrangement joins TRBV7-2 to TRBJ1-5; tentatively, D is TRBD1 (5 bases). Germline lookup yields CDR1 SGHTA and CDR2 FQGNSA. The CDR3 covers 12 residues. The ends were cut back, 0 bases at V and 9 bases at J, with 6 bases in the middle. Here the CDR3 reads CASSLAGLPQHF. The CDR3 DNA is TGTGCCAGCAGCTTAGCGGGGCTGCCCCAGCATTTT.

This clone was recorded a few times. The chain is built from TRBV2 and TRBJ2-7; unclear D gene. Germline CDR1 SNHLY, CDR2 FYNNEI. Trimming left V 4 bases short and J 3 bases short, with 7 bases between. This CDR3 has 12 residues. The CDR3 loop is CASSAQDYEQYF. CDR3 nucleotide sequence: TGTGCCAGCAGTGCTCAGGACTACGAGCAGTACTTC.

This chain joins TRBV7-6 and TRBJ2-1; tentative D call: TRBD2 (5 bases). V lost 5 bases and J lost 8, with 22 bases in between. Germline lookup yields CDR1 SGHVS and CDR2 FNYEAQ. The CDR3 is made up of 16 amino acids. CDR3 in amino acids: CASSRPVAGQKYEQFF. Written as DNA, the CDR3 is TGTGCCAGCAGCCGCCCGGTGGCGGGCCAGAAGTATGAGCAGTTCTTC.

The chain uses TRBV6-6 and TRBJ1-5; D gene ambiguous. The CDR3 contains 15 residues. V gave up 4 bases and J gave up 10 bases, with 20 bases separating them. The germline V gene has CDR1 MNHNY and CDR2 SVGAGI (reference sequence). In DNA form, the CDR3 reads TGTGCCAGCAGTTTATCAGTCGCAGTGCCGTTACCCCAGCATTTT. Its protein product is CASSLSVAVPLPQHF.

The V and J genes are TRBV6-5 and TRBJ2-3, with a possible D match to TRBD2 (7 bases). The germline V and J ends were trimmed by 2 bases and 1 base, with 13 bases remaining between them. Germline values: CDR1 MNHEY, CDR2 SVGAGI. This CDR3 is built from 16 residues. The CDR3, as DNA: TGTGCCAGCAGTTACCCCGGGGAGGGGGGCACAGATACGCAGTATTTT. Translated: CASSYPGEGGTDTQYF.

J is TRBJ2-7 and V is TRBV5-6; 8 positions agree with TRBD1. The CDR3 is made up of 11 amino acids. J was trimmed by 12 bases and V by 4 bases; bases with no gene match: 6. Germline V gene lookup returns CDR1 SGHDT and CDR2 YYEEEE. The CDR3 DNA is TGTGCCAGCAGCCCTGGACAGGGTTGGTACTTC. Its translation is CASSPGQGWYF.

This rearrangement joins TRBV5-1 to TRBJ1-1; D is unclear. CDR1 SGHRS and CDR2 YFSETQ come from the germline V gene. V shed 2 bases and J shed 5 bases, with 10 bases lying between them. This CDR3 is 13 amino acids long. CDR3 nucleotides: TGCGCCAGCAGCTTTGCTCCGGGGACTGAAGCTTTCTTT. Translated: CASSFAPGTEAFF.

A word on this clone: Other DNA sequences from this sample encode an identical CDR3 as well. The chain is built from TRBV9 and TRBJ1-5; 8 positions match TRBD1. The germline V gene encodes CDR1 SGDLS and CDR2 YYNGEE. This CDR3 contains 15 residues. V was clipped by 2 bases and J by 1 base; unmatched bases: 2. The CDR3, as DNA: TGTGCCAGCAGCGTTGCAGGGGGCAGCAATCAGCCCCAGCATTTT. Its translation is CASSVAGGSNQPQHF.

The CDR3 spells CSVEVSGGGEKLFF. As DNA, the CDR3 is TGCAGCGTTGAAGTTAGTGGAGGTGGGGAAAAACTGTTTTTT. The J gene is TRBJ1-4, the V gene TRBV29-1; D not resolved. Germline loops: CDR1 SQVTM, CDR2 ANQGSEA. V was clipped by 1 base and J by 8 bases, with 14 bases between them. CDR3 size: 14 residues. The whole variable domain, filled in from reference TRBV29-1 and TRBJ1-4, reads SAVISQKPSRDICQRGTSLTIQCQVDSQVTMMFWYRQQPGQSLTLIATANQGSEATYESGFVIDKFPISRPNLTFSTLTVSNMSPEDSSIYLCSVEVSGGGEKLFFGSGTQLSVL.

The chain carries TRBV11-2 and TRBJ2-2; D is uncertain. CDR3 length equals 11 residues. Germline CDR1 and CDR2: SGHAT and FQNNGV. V was shortened by 5 bases and J by 8 bases, with 6 bases between the two germline ends. CDR3 amino acids: CASSLVGELFF. CDR3 DNA sequence: TGTGCCAGCAGCCTCGTAGGGGAGCTGTTTTTT. The full variable domain, with the rest looked up from reference TRBV11-2 and TRBJ2-2, is EAGVAQSPRYKIIEKRQSVAFWCNPISGHATLYWYQQILGQGPKLLIQFQNNGVVDDSQLPKDRFSAERLKGVDSTLKIQPAKLEDSAVYLCASSLVGELFFGEGSRLTVL.

The rearrangement links TRBV10-3 to TRBJ1-1; the D gene is possibly TRBD1 (5 bases). Germline V lookup: CDR1 ENHRY, CDR2 SYGVKD. This CDR3 is built from 13 residues. The germline V and J ends were trimmed by 8 bases and 3 bases, with 13 bases remaining between them. The CDR3 coding sequence is TGTGCCATCCGCGGGGGAACGGACACTGAAGCTTTCTTT. Translating it yields CAIRGGTDTEAFF.